This T cell receptor beta chain came from a study of cytomegalovirus exposure and HLA in healthy donors. Study context: About 85 million unique TCRs from HLA-typed donors were held in an early release of data.

This clone was seen once. Germline V gene lookup returns CDR1 SGHTA and CDR2 FQGNSA. The trim removed 1 base at V and 2 bases at J, leaving 3 bases unmatched. The CDR3 is made up of 16 amino acids. The donors gave bone marrow, and they were healthy. Primers included in the PCR were 60 Vbeta and 13 Jbeta primers. Repertoires were generated with immunoSEQ multiplex PCR, while TCRdb's copy carries only in-frame clones and drops some. The sample has under 200,000 clones, approximately 78% seen once. The V and J genes are TRBV7-2 and TRBJ2-3; 10 positions match TRBD2. Sequences were obtained from PBMCs. The clonotype originates from a woman in her late teens or twenties in good health and CMV-seronegative. This CDR3 reads CASSLGAGGATDTQYF. The CDR3 DNA reads TGTGCCAGCAGCTTAGGAGCGGGAGGGGCCACAGATACGCAGTATTTT.